The rows below give T cell receptor beta chains drawn from one sample of a study of shared clonotypes between healthy human individuals. Clones were sequenced by immunoSEQ multiplex PCR, and TCRdb holds only the in-frame ones, with some missing. The sample holds about 1 million clones, around 76% seen once. The sequencing input was memory CD4+ T cells sorted from blood. The receptors stem from a man aged 18 to 35 in good health. The CDR3 runs from the conserved cysteine through the conserved F or W. Fields, in order: clone size, D gene, CDR3 length, V gene, J gene, CDR3 DNA, CDR3 protein. The D gene is left open where the match is weak. Only some rows state a clone size, as once, few, many or a class for expanded clones.

clone size: -
D gene: -
CDR3 length: 13
V gene: TRBV10-2
J gene: TRBJ1-2
CDR3 DNA: TGCGCCAGCAGCCCCCAAAGTCCCTATGGCTACACCTTC
CDR3 protein: CASSPQSPYGYTF

clone size: -
D gene: TRBD2
CDR3 length: 15
V gene: TRBV10-3
J gene: TRBJ2-2
CDR3 DNA: TGTGCCAGCAGCGGGGGGGCAGGCGACACCGGGGAGCTGTTTTTT
CDR3 protein: CASSGGAGDTGELFF

clone size: -
D gene: TRBD2
CDR3 length: 15
V gene: TRBV7-9
J gene: TRBJ2-1
CDR3 DNA: TGTGCCAGCAGCTCCGGGACTAGCGGGAACAATGAGCAGTTCTTC
CDR3 protein: CASSSGTSGNNEQFF

clone size: -
D gene: -
CDR3 length: 11
V gene: TRBV20-1
J gene: TRBJ1-4
CDR3 DNA: TGCAGTGCTTACTTTAATGAAAAACTGTTTTTT
CDR3 protein: CSAYFNEKLFF

clone size: few
D gene: -
CDR3 length: 12
V gene: TRBV7-9
J gene: TRBJ1-4
CDR3 DNA: TGTGCCAGCAACAACCCTGGGGGGAAACTGTTTTTT
CDR3 protein: CASNNPGGKLFF

clone size: -
D gene: TRBD2
CDR3 length: 16
V gene: TRBV5-1
J gene: TRBJ2-1
CDR3 DNA: TGCGCCAGCAGCTTGGCTTTGCGGGAGCTGTACAATGAGCAGTTCTTC
CDR3 protein: CASSLALRELYNEQFF

clone size: -
D gene: -
CDR3 length: 13
V gene: TRBV2
J gene: TRBJ2-1
CDR3 DNA: TGTGCCAGCAGTAACATGCTCTACAATGAGCAGTTCTTC
CDR3 protein: CASSNMLYNEQFF

clone size: -
D gene: TRBD1
CDR3 length: 16
V gene: TRBV5-1
J gene: TRBJ1-6
CDR3 DNA: TGCGCCAGCAGTAGGGAGGGGGCTTGGGATAATTCACCCCTCCACTTT
CDR3 protein: CASSREGAWDNSPLHF

clone size: -
D gene: -
CDR3 length: 12
V gene: TRBV5-1
J gene: TRBJ2-5
CDR3 DNA: TGCGCCAGCAGCGATGTCCAAGAGACCCAGTACTTC
CDR3 protein: CASSDVQETQYF

clone size: -
D gene: TRBD2
CDR3 length: 13
V gene: TRBV29-1
J gene: TRBJ2-3
CDR3 DNA: TGCAGCGTTCGTCTAGCGGGAGGGGGTACGCAGTATTTT
CDR3 protein: CSVRLAGGGTQYF

clone size: -
D gene: -
CDR3 length: 14
V gene: TRBV4-1
J gene: TRBJ2-5
CDR3 DNA: TGCGCCAGCAGCCAAGGTCGGGGGCTGGAGACCCAGTACTTC
CDR3 protein: CASSQGRGLETQYF

clone size: -
D gene: -
CDR3 length: 13
V gene: TRBV27
J gene: TRBJ2-7
CDR3 DNA: TGTGCCAGCAGTGGGACATTCTCCTACGAGCAGTACTTC
CDR3 protein: CASSGTFSYEQYF

clone size: -
D gene: -
CDR3 length: 15
V gene: TRBV19
J gene: TRBJ1-1
CDR3 DNA: TGTGCCAGTAGCTGGCTAGAGGGCACAAACACTGAAGCTTTCTTT
CDR3 protein: CASSWLEGTNTEAFF

clone size: -
D gene: -
CDR3 length: 12
V gene: TRBV6-1
J gene: TRBJ1-6
CDR3 DNA: TGTGCCAGCCGACAGGTTAATTCACCCCTCCACTTT
CDR3 protein: CASRQVNSPLHF

clone size: -
D gene: -
CDR3 length: 14
V gene: TRBV5-6
J gene: TRBJ1-5
CDR3 DNA: TGTGCCAGCAGCTTGGGCCGGAAGGTCCAGCCCCAGCATTTT
CDR3 protein: CASSLGRKVQPQHF

clone size: -
D gene: TRBD1
CDR3 length: 15
V gene: TRBV6-1
J gene: TRBJ2-6
CDR3 DNA: TGTGCCAGTAATCGACAGGGGGCAGGGGCCAACGTCCTGACTTTC
CDR3 protein: CASNRQGAGANVLTF

clone size: few
D gene: -
CDR3 length: 13
V gene: TRBV7-8
J gene: TRBJ1-3
CDR3 DNA: TGTGCCAGCAGCTTAGCGTATGGAAACACCATATATTTT
CDR3 protein: CASSLAYGNTIYF

clone size: -
D gene: -
CDR3 length: 15
V gene: TRBV7-2
J gene: TRBJ1-5
CDR3 DNA: TGTGCCAGCAGCTTTGGCAGGGGAGGCAATCAGCCCCAGCATTTT
CDR3 protein: CASSFGRGGNQPQHF

clone size: -
D gene: -
CDR3 length: 9
V gene: TRBV5-6
J gene: TRBJ2-7
CDR3 DNA: TGTGCCAGCAGCCAGGGGGGGAGGTTC
CDR3 protein: CASSQGGRF

clone size: many
D gene: TRBD1
CDR3 length: 13
V gene: TRBV29-1
J gene: TRBJ1-1
CDR3 DNA: TGCAGCGCACGGGACAGTGGACTCACTGAAGCTTTCTTT
CDR3 protein: CSARDSGLTEAFF

clone size: -
D gene: TRBD2
CDR3 length: 15
V gene: TRBV6-1
J gene: TRBJ2-2
CDR3 DNA: TGTGCCAGCAGGGAGCGGGGGGTTAACACCGGGGAGCTGTTTTTT
CDR3 protein: CASRERGVNTGELFF

clone size: -
D gene: -
CDR3 length: 13
V gene: TRBV12-5
J gene: TRBJ2-3
CDR3 DNA: TGTGCTAGTGGCCCCTCGGCGGAGGATACGCAGTATTTT
CDR3 protein: CASGPSAEDTQYF

clone size: -
D gene: TRBD1
CDR3 length: 15
V gene: TRBV18
J gene: TRBJ1-3
CDR3 DNA: TGTGCCAGCTCACCGATAGGGACAGCCGGAAACACCATATATTTT
CDR3 protein: CASSPIGTAGNTIYF

clone size: -
D gene: -
CDR3 length: 13
V gene: TRBV28
J gene: TRBJ1-1
CDR3 DNA: TGTGCCAGCAGTTTAAATCCCAGGGCTGAAGCTTTCTTT
CDR3 protein: CASSLNPRAEAFF

clone size: -
D gene: TRBD1
CDR3 length: 15
V gene: TRBV6-1
J gene: TRBJ2-1
CDR3 DNA: TGTGCCAGCAGTGCTCCCGGGACAGGGGCTAATGAGCAGTTCTTC
CDR3 protein: CASSAPGTGANEQFF

clone size: -
D gene: TRBD2
CDR3 length: 17
V gene: TRBV11-2
J gene: TRBJ2-5
CDR3 DNA: TGTGCCAGCAGCTTAGATATCCTAGCGGGACCCCAAGAGACCCAGTACTTC
CDR3 protein: CASSLDILAGPQETQYF

clone size: few
D gene: -
CDR3 length: 13
V gene: TRBV28
J gene: TRBJ1-1
CDR3 DNA: TGTGCCAGCAGTTCTGTACCGAACACTGAAGCTTTCTTT
CDR3 protein: CASSSVPNTEAFF

clone size: -
D gene: TRBD1
CDR3 length: 16
V gene: TRBV9
J gene: TRBJ2-3
CDR3 DNA: TGTGCCAGCAGCGTAGAAGGGGGCCTCCCCACAGATACGCAGTATTTT
CDR3 protein: CASSVEGGLPTDTQYF

clone size: -
D gene: -
CDR3 length: 15
V gene: TRBV28
J gene: TRBJ1-1
CDR3 DNA: TGTGCCAGCAGCCGAAGGAGCACCATGGGCACTGAAGCTTTCTTT
CDR3 protein: CASSRRSTMGTEAFF

clone size: -
D gene: -
CDR3 length: 12
V gene: TRBV5-3
J gene: TRBJ1-2
CDR3 DNA: TGTGCCAGAAGCTTGGTCTGGCATGGCTACACCTTC
CDR3 protein: CARSLVWHGYTF

clone size: -
D gene: -
CDR3 length: 15
V gene: TRBV9
J gene: TRBJ2-1
CDR3 DNA: TGTGCCAGCAGCGTATACAGCGCATCCTACAATGAGCAGTTCTTC
CDR3 protein: CASSVYSASYNEQFF

clone size: -
D gene: -
CDR3 length: 14
V gene: TRBV7-9
J gene: TRBJ2-2
CDR3 DNA: TGTGCCAGCAGCTTCACTTTCTCGGACGGGGAGCTGTTTTTT
CDR3 protein: CASSFTFSDGELFF

clone size: -
D gene: -
CDR3 length: 16
V gene: TRBV7-2
J gene: TRBJ2-3
CDR3 DNA: TGTGCCAGCAGCTTTAACCCGGCTAGCGGCACAGATACGCAGTATTTT
CDR3 protein: CASSFNPASGTDTQYF

clone size: -
D gene: TRBD2
CDR3 length: 14
V gene: TRBV10-3
J gene: TRBJ2-7
CDR3 DNA: TGTGCCATCAAGGGTAGCGGGGGGGACTACGAGCAGTACTTC
CDR3 protein: CAIKGSGGDYEQYF

clone size: -
D gene: TRBD1
CDR3 length: 12
V gene: TRBV29-1
J gene: TRBJ2-7
CDR3 DNA: TGCAGCGTCACGGACAGGACCTACGAGCAGTACTTC
CDR3 protein: CSVTDRTYEQYF

clone size: many
D gene: -
CDR3 length: 17
V gene: TRBV11-2
J gene: TRBJ1-6
CDR3 DNA: TGTGCCAGCAGCTTAGATGATGTAGGCGGTTATAATTCACCCCTCCACTTT
CDR3 protein: CASSLDDVGGYNSPLHF